The next 28 T cell receptor beta chains were all read from a single sample in a study of T-cell reconstitution after alpha-beta-depleted transplantation in children (dated by TCRdb to the mid-2010s). Library prep was done by PCR. TCRdb names Illumina HiSeq 2500 as the instrument used. Molecular barcoding was employed in the preparation of TCR libraries, with unique molecular identifiers being used to normalize TCRbeta repertoire quantification. TCRdb trimmed the raw reads at Q25, called clones with MiXCR and kept productive beta chains. Each entry is one CDR3 protein sequence, shown with its most common DNA and genes. Recorded for this sample are roughly 98,000 distinct CDR3 sequences; 15% of them occurred a single time. Around 20% of the sample is taken by the ten largest. The meaning of the sample's treatment or condition label: allogeneic hematopoietic cell transplantation with graft depleted of TCRalphabeta T cells and CD19 B cells.

Material: PBMCs, mostly from graft donor cells, obtained 180 days after TCRalphabeta/CD19-depleted stem cell transplant. The receptors originated from a male patient aged 2-15 years who had a stem cell transplant for acute lymphoblastic leukemia, so the T cells may come from the graft donor.

This clonotype was recorded a few times. This sequence joins TRBV3-1 and TRBJ1-4; 10 bases agree with TRBD1. The CDR3 is 16 residues long. CDR1 is LGHDT and CDR2 is YNNKEL in the germline V gene (reference sequence). The junction had 7 bases not matched to a gene; V was cut back by 1 base and J by 8 bases. CDR3 protein: CASSQVGRQGAEKLFF. DNA of the CDR3: TGTGCCAGCAGCCAAGTAGGGAGACAGGGGGCCGAAAAACTGTTTTTT.

This chain joins TRBV13 and TRBJ2-7, with a weak D call TRBD2 (5 bases). V shed 1 base and J shed 2 bases, with 15 bases lying between them. Per germline, CDR1 PRHDT and CDR2 FYEKMQ (reference sequence). The CDR3 is made up of 16 amino acids. The CDR3 DNA follows: TGTGCCAGCAGCTTAGTGGCTGCCGGGATCCCCTACGAGCAGTACTTC. Translating it yields CASSLVAAGIPYEQYF.

This clonotype has only a few counts. A read error may produce the germline difference seen at one junction end. The rearrangement joins TRBV4-1 to TRBJ1-5; the D gene is possibly TRBD1 (5 bases). The CDR3 loop spans 15 amino acids. Germline V gene data show CDR1 as MGHRA and CDR2 as YSYEKL. The CDR3 bases are TGCGCCAGCAGCGTAATTGGGACCAGCATTCAGCCCCAGCATTTT. It yields the protein CASSVIGTSIQPQHF.

A few counts support this clonotype. The chain combines TRBV5-1 with TRBJ2-5, with D possibly matching TRBD2 (6 bases). The germline V gene encodes CDR1 SGHRS and CDR2 YFSETQ. Between the trimmed V and J ends, which lost 3 bases and 3 bases, there was a span of 9 bases. This CDR3 is 13 amino acids long. The DNA for the CDR3 is TGCGCCAGCAGCTCGGGCGGGAAAGAGACCCAGTACTTC. Its protein product is CASSSGGKETQYF.

The chain is built from TRBV6-1 and TRBJ2-7, with TRBD1 matching 10 bases. Trimming removed 5 bases from V and 4 bases from J; junction bases left unmatched: 8. Germline V gene data show CDR1 as MNHNS and CDR2 as SASEGT. The CDR3 sequence is 15 residues long. The CDR3 sequence is CASSRRGTGVYEQYF. The CDR3 DNA sequence: TGTGCCAGCAGTCGCCGGGGGACAGGGGTTTACGAGCAGTACTTC.

The table lists this clonotype with many counts. The chain uses TRBV10-3 and TRBJ1-5; possibly TRBD1 for D (5 bases). Trimming removed 0 bases from V and 6 bases from J, with 12 bases in between. The CDR3 length is 15 residues. Germline loops: CDR1 ENHRY, CDR2 SYGVKD. CDR3 amino acids: CAISESLRVGQPQHF. The CDR3 DNA reads TGTGCCATCAGTGAGTCGCTCAGGGTGGGTCAGCCCCAGCATTTT.

The J gene is TRBJ2-7, the V gene TRBV20-1; possibly TRBD2 for D (7 bases). The V end was cut by 2 bases, the J end by 2 bases, with 16 bases between. Germline lookup yields CDR1 DFQATT and CDR2 SNEGSKA (reference sequence). This CDR3 contains 15 residues. CDR3 nucleotides: TGCAGTGCTAGAAGTAGGGGGGGGGAACCCTACGAGCAGTACTTC. As protein: CSARSRGGEPYEQYF.

The J gene is TRBJ2-5, the V gene TRBV12-3 or TRBV12-4, with D maybe TRBD1 (6 bases). The CDR3 extends over 12 amino acids. Trimming took 8 bases from V and 1 from J, leaving 8 bases between them. Here the CDR3 DNA reads TGTGCCAGCGGACAGCTCCAAGAGACCCAGTACTTC. Translation: CASGQLQETQYF.

This clonotype was seen a handful of times. The V call is TRBV12-3 or TRBV12-4, the J call TRBJ2-4, with 7 bases lining up with TRBD1. V shed 7 bases, J shed 8 bases, and the junction held 11 bases outside the gene matches. This CDR3 has 14 amino acids. CDR3 nucleotides: TGTGCCAGCAATAACAGGGGCCAGCTAGACATTCAGTACTTC. It is translated as CASNNRGQLDIQYF.

In its sample, this clonotype was seen a few times. The chain has TRBV10-2 and TRBJ2-1, with a weak D call TRBD2 (6 bases). CDR1 WSHSY and CDR2 SAAADI come from the germline V gene. The CDR3 covers 15 residues. V dropped 3 bases and J dropped 8 bases, with 17 bases sitting between them. The CDR3 bases are TGCGCCAGCAGTGATCCGGGGGAACGTAGGGATGAGCAGTTCTTC. Protein: CASSDPGERRDEQFF.

This clonotype was detected a few times. The J gene is TRBJ2-5, the V gene TRBV7-9; D is tentatively TRBD1 or TRBD2 (5 bases each). V dropped 3 bases and J dropped 2 bases, with 10 bases sitting between them. The V gene's germline CDR1 is SEHNR and CDR2 FQNEAQ (reference sequence). There are 14 residues in the CDR3. In DNA form, the CDR3 reads TGTGCCAGCAGCTTTGAGGGGAATCAAGAGACCCAGTACTTC. As protein: CASSFEGNQETQYF.

The V call is TRBV24-1, the J call TRBJ1-2, with D perhaps TRBD1 (5 bases). Looked up from germline, CDR1 is KGHDR and CDR2 is SFDVKD. V was trimmed by 6 bases and J by 8 bases, leaving 15 bases between them. The CDR3 loop spans 13 amino acids. CDR3 in DNA: TGTGCCACCAGTAATGGGGGTTATCGAGGCTACACCTTC. This sequence encodes CATSNGGYRGYTF.

CDR3 in amino acids: CASRGGQIYGYTF. The DNA for the CDR3 is TGTGCCAGCAGGGGGGGGCAGATCTATGGCTACACCTTC. The V and J genes are TRBV6-1 and TRBJ1-2, with D maybe TRBD1 (6 bases). The ends were cut back, 6 bases at V and 4 bases at J, with 12 bases in the middle. Looked up from germline, CDR1 is MNHNS and CDR2 is SASEGT. The CDR3 is 13 residues long.

This clonotype was seen only a few times. The chain carries TRBV10-3 and TRBJ2-1, with D perhaps TRBD1 or TRBD2 (5 bases each). The V gene lost 0 bases and the J gene lost 2 bases, with 14 bases spanning the gap. The CDR3 length is 17 residues. The germline gives CDR1 ENHRY, CDR2 SYGVKD. CDR3 nucleotides: TGTGCCATCAGTGAGTCGATGGTGGGGGACCCCTACAATGAGCAGTTCTTC. Translation gives CAISESMVGDPYNEQFF.

The chain joins TRBV7-2 to TRBJ1-3, with 9 nucleotides matching TRBD1. The CDR3 is 14 amino acids. The germline CDR1 and CDR2 sequences are SGHTA and FQGNSA. Trimming took 4 bases from V and 8 from J; bases not matched to a gene: 6. The CDR3 reads CASSSRTGDDTIYF. DNA for the CDR3: TGTGCCAGCAGCTCTCGGACAGGGGACGACACCATATATTTT.

This clonotype has a handful of counts. This sequence joins TRBV27 and TRBJ2-3; D remains ambiguous. The CDR3 contains 10 residues. Trimming took 7 bases from V and 7 from J, leaving 6 bases between them. Germline values: CDR1 MNHEY, CDR2 SMNVEV (reference sequence). CDR3 DNA: TGTGCCAGCAAAGGATATACGCAGTATTTT. Translating gives CASKGYTQYF.

The J gene is TRBJ2-2, the V gene TRBV7-2; D is unresolved. This CDR3 spans 15 amino acids. V was clipped by 0 bases and J by 1 base, with 6 bases between them. Germline CDR1 SGHTA, CDR2 FQGNSA. CDR3 region: CASSLALGNTGELFF. DNA of the CDR3: TGTGCCAGCAGCTTAGCGCTAGGGAACACCGGGGAGCTGTTTTTT.

This clonotype was found many times. The gene calls are TRBV29-1 and TRBJ2-7; 7 nucleotides agree with TRBD1. Germline CDR1 SQVTM, CDR2 ANQGSEA. CDR3 size: 12 residues. V lost 4 bases, J lost 5 bases, and 5 bases stayed unmatched. CDR3 region: CSVVTGLDEQYF. CDR3 coding DNA: TGCAGCGTTGTGACAGGGTTGGACGAGCAGTACTTC.

This chain links TRBV10-3 with TRBJ2-6, with D perhaps matching TRBD2 (5 bases). V lost 3 bases, J lost 0 bases, and 9 bases lay in between. The CDR3 runs 16 residues. Germline V gene sequence: CDR1 ENHRY, CDR2 SYGVKD. The CDR3 DNA reads TGTGCCATCAGTGACGGGGTGCTCTCTGGGGCCAACGTCCTGACTTTC. Translation gives CAISDGVLSGANVLTF.

This clonotype was counted at least ten times. This chain links TRBV7-8 with TRBJ2-1; 8 nucleotides match TRBD1. The CDR3 length is 15 residues. Germline CDR1 is SGHVS and CDR2 is FQNEAQ. The trim removed 5 bases at V and 9 bases at J, leaving 12 bases unmatched. The CDR3 coding sequence is TGTGCCAGCAGCGCCACCTCCGGGACAGGACCTGAGCAGTTCTTC. This codes for CASSATSGTGPEQFF.

The chain carries TRBV7-2 and TRBJ1-5; no clear D gene. The germline V and J ends were trimmed by 7 bases and 3 bases, with 13 bases remaining between them. The CDR3 sequence is 14 residues long. Germline V gene sequence: CDR1 SGHTA, CDR2 FQGNSA. CDR3 DNA sequence: TGTGCCAGCAAACGGACGGGGATCAATCAGCCCCAGCATTTT. Protein sequence: CASKRTGINQPQHF. Using reference TRBV7-2 and TRBJ1-5 for the parts outside the CDR3, the full variable domain is GAGVSQSPSNKVTEKGKDVELRCDPISGHTALYWYRQSLGQGLEFLIYFQGNSAPDKSGLPSDRFSAERTGGSVSTLTIQRTQQEDSAVYLCASKRTGINQPQHFGDGTRLSIL.

This clonotype was detected only a few times. V gene TRBV5-1 combines with J gene TRBJ1-1, with TRBD1 as a possible D gene (5 bases). CDR1 is SGHRS and CDR2 is YFSETQ in the germline V gene. Trimming removed 0 bases from V and 0 bases from J, with 6 bases in between. There are 14 residues in the CDR3. CDR3 sequence: CASSLARVNTEAFF. CDR3 DNA sequence: TGCGCCAGCAGCTTGGCCAGGGTGAACACTGAAGCTTTCTTT.

The chain links TRBV28 to TRBJ2-1, with 8 bases aligning to TRBD1. V gave up 1 base and J gave up 3 bases; unmatched junction bases: 14. The CDR3 extends over 19 amino acids. Germline-derived CDR1 and CDR2 are MDHEN and SYDVKM. CDR3: CASSLSNFRTGQNYNEQFF. The DNA of the CDR3 is TGTGCCAGCAGTTTATCGAATTTCCGGACAGGGCAGAACTACAATGAGCAGTTCTTC. Full variable domain (rest looked up from reference TRBV28 and TRBJ2-1): DVKVTQSSRYLVKRTGEKVFLECVQDMDHENMFWYRQDPGLGLRLIYFSYDVKMKEKGDIPEGYSVSREKKERFSLILESASTNQTSMYLCASSLSNFRTGQNYNEQFFGPGTRLTVL.

In this sample, this clonotype turned up many times. The rearrangement uses TRBV19 and TRBJ1-5; D may be TRBD1 (6 bases). Per germline, CDR1 LNHDA and CDR2 SQIVND (reference sequence). The CDR3 length is 15 residues. V was shortened by 10 bases and J by 0 bases, with 16 bases between the two germline ends. This chain's CDR3 is CATRYRTDSNQPQHF. The CDR3 DNA reads TGTGCCACCCGATATAGGACAGATAGCAATCAGCCCCAGCATTTT. Complete variable domain (other parts from reference TRBV19 and TRBJ1-5): DGGITQSPKYLFRKEGQNVTLSCEQNLNHDAMYWYRQDPGQGLRLIYYSQIVNDFQKGDIAEGYSVSREKKESFPLTVTSAQKNPTAFYLCATRYRTDSNQPQHFGDGTRLSIL.

The chain uses TRBV12-3 or TRBV12-4 and TRBJ2-7; D perhaps matches TRBD2 (6 bases). The CDR3 has 14 residues. V was shortened by 7 bases and J by 2 bases, with 15 bases between the two germline ends. Here the CDR3 reads CASKPTSLPYEQYF. As DNA, the CDR3 is TGTGCCAGCAAACCGACTAGTCTCCCCTACGAGCAGTACTTC.

The chain links TRBV5-4 to TRBJ2-2; D is possibly TRBD1 (6 bases). The V end lost 4 bases, the J end lost 5 bases, and 18 bases lay between the germline ends. Germline CDR1 SGHNT, CDR2 YYREEE (reference sequence). The CDR3 consists of 16 residues. DNA of the CDR3: TGTGCCAGCAGCCCAATACAGGGTCCATCGACCGGGGAGCTGTTTTTT. Residues: CASSPIQGPSTGELFF.

This clonotype was counted a few times. This rearrangement joins TRBV12-3 or TRBV12-4 to TRBJ1-2; D is unresolved. V was clipped by 2 bases and J by 2 bases, with 6 bases between them. The CDR3 covers 13 residues. CDR3 region: CASSLIQNYGYTF. CDR3 nucleotide sequence: TGTGCCAGCAGTTTAATACAGAACTATGGCTACACCTTC.

This clonotype occurred a few times. The rearrangement joins TRBV10-3 to TRBJ2-7, with 8 bases identical to TRBD1. The CDR3 runs to 14 residues. With V trimmed by 8 bases and J by 0 bases, 6 bases remained unmatched. Looked up from germline, CDR1 is ENHRY and CDR2 is SYGVKD. The CDR3 protein is CAIEDRAGSYEQYF. The CDR3 DNA reads TGTGCCATCGAGGACAGGGCGGGCTCCTACGAGCAGTACTTC.